The clone carrying this TCR beta chain was counted ten times or more. Its antigen is as yet unknown. This entry comes from a study of early T cells in non-severe SARS-CoV-2 infection. The CDR3 runs to 17 residues. Per the germline V gene, CDR1 is MNHEY and CDR2 is SVGAGI. The V and J ends lost 6 bases and 3 bases respectively, with 23 bases between them. Study-wide results and limits: VDJdb matching skewed toward anti-spike CD8 responses, missing private and CD4 specificities.

Each cDNA molecule carried a unique molecular identifier. One entry per CDR3 protein, called by TCRdb with MiXCR from the 5' RACE reads. The table shows roughly 25,000 distinct CDR3 sequences, with about 4.6% occurring only once. The chain couples TRBV6-5 to TRBJ2-5; D perhaps matches TRBD1 (6 bases). The sequence was collected from an adult who was a healthcare worker with PCR-confirmed SARS-CoV-2 infection or an uninfected control (not recorded which). Sequenced sample: whole blood. The CDR3 region is CASRPLLSQGVEETQYF. The CDR3 DNA sequence: TGTGCCAGCAGGCCTCTACTATCACAGGGAGTCGAAGAGACCCAGTACTTC.